The 22 T cell receptor beta chains below come from one sample, sequenced in a study of radiation and T cells in renal cell carcinoma. Time point indicated: baseline pretreatment blood. Treatment meaning: 15 Gy SBRT to primary tumor, nephrectomy 4 weeks later. Profiled with immunoSEQ multiplex PCR; TCRdb holds only in-frame clones, not every one. The data show 70,000 to 100,000 clones, roughly four fifths seen once. The input for sequencing was blood, taken from a patient whose treatment included radiotherapy and nephrectomy. All receptors come from a man aged 55 to 70 with renal cell carcinoma.

The V and J genes are TRBV30 and TRBJ2-2; possibly TRBD2 for D (6 bases). V dropped 1 base and J dropped 1 base, with 10 bases sitting between them. Germline V CDR1 and CDR2: GTSNPN, SVGIG (reference sequence). The CDR3 consists of 15 residues. In nucleotides, the CDR3 is TGTGCCTGGAGTGCGGGAGAGCTGAACACCGGGGAGCTGTTTTTT. Protein product: CAWSAGELNTGELFF.

The V gene is TRBV5-8, the J gene TRBJ2-7, with 9 bases that match TRBD1. CDR3 size: 14 residues. Losses at the gene ends were 1 base for V and 4 bases for J; bases not matched to a gene: 3. Germline CDR1 reads SGHTS; CDR2 reads YDEGEE. The CDR3 protein is CASSLWTGEYEQYF. The DNA for the CDR3 is TGTGCCAGCAGCTTGTGGACAGGGGAGTACGAGCAGTACTTC. The full variable domain, in which reference TRBV5-8 and TRBJ2-7 provide the parts outside the CDR3, is EAGVTQSPTHLIKTRGQQATLRCSPISGHTSVYWYQQALGLGLQFLLWYDEGEERNRGNFPPRFSGRQFPNYSSELNVNALELEDSALYLCASSLWTGEYEQYFGPGTRLTVT.

V usage is TRBV5-6 and J usage is TRBJ1-1, with D possibly being TRBD1 (5 bases). This CDR3 has 13 residues. Trimming removed 5 bases from V and 6 bases from J, with 14 bases in between. Germline loops: CDR1 SGHDT, CDR2 YYEEEE. The CDR3 DNA reads as TGTGCCAGCAGACCCACGGGGGTGGCTGAAGCTTTCTTT. This translates into CASRPTGVAEAFF.

V usage is TRBV27 and J usage is TRBJ2-7; D may be TRBD2 (6 bases). V was cut by 3 bases and J by 0 bases, with 18 bases left in between. This CDR3 is built from 17 residues. Looked up from germline, CDR1 is MNHEY and CDR2 is SMNVEV (reference sequence). The CDR3 DNA sequence: TGTGCCAGCAGTTTTAGTTTCGCGGGGCTTAGCTCCTACGAGCAGTACTTC. Translated: CASSFSFAGLSSYEQYF.

The chain has TRBV5-1 and TRBJ2-4; the D is unclear. The CDR3 runs 15 residues. Germline V lookup: CDR1 SGHRS, CDR2 YFSETQ. The ends were cut back, 3 bases at V and 3 bases at J, with 13 bases in the middle. CDR3 nucleotide sequence: TGCGCCAGCAGCTCCTCGACTGCCGGCAAAAACATTCAGTACTTC. This translates into CASSSSTAGKNIQYF.

The V and J genes are TRBV30 and TRBJ2-1; TRBD1 is a possible D gene (6 bases). The germline gives CDR1 GTSNPN, CDR2 SVGIG (reference sequence). V was cut by 0 bases and J by 4 bases, with 16 bases left in between. The CDR3 is made up of 16 amino acids. This CDR3 is CAWSVGKGDRYNEQFF. In DNA, the CDR3 is TGTGCCTGGAGTGTAGGCAAGGGCGACAGGTACAATGAGCAGTTCTTC.

This clone turned up a few times. The chain is built from TRBV7-2 and TRBJ2-2; no clear D. Germline CDR1 and CDR2: SGHTA and FQGNSA. This CDR3 spans 12 amino acids. Trimming left V 6 bases short and J 9 bases short, with 11 bases between. CDR3 region: CASRSGARELFF. Here the CDR3 DNA reads TGTGCCAGCAGGTCTGGCGCCCGGGAGCTGTTTTTT.

The CDR3 here is CASSETDRAIQYF. The CDR3 region has the DNA TGCGCCAGCAGTGAGACGGACAGGGCCATTCAGTACTTC. This chain connects TRBV10-2 to TRBJ2-4; TRBD1 aligns across 8 bases. Germline V gives CDR1 WSHSY, CDR2 SAAADI. V gave up 2 bases and J gave up 9 bases; unmatched junction bases: 3. CDR3 size: 13 residues.

There are many counts of this clone. V usage is TRBV5-6 and J usage is TRBJ1-5; a weak D match, TRBD1 (5 bases). The CDR3 extends over 12 amino acids. Germline-derived CDR1 and CDR2 are SGHDT and YYEEEE. Trimming pared 3 bases from V and 9 bases from J, leaving 10 bases between. The CDR3 DNA is TGTGCCAGCAGCTCCGGGACCTTGCCCCAGCATTTT. The encoded protein is CASSSGTLPQHF.

This chain connects TRBV19 to TRBJ1-1; D gene uncertain. Germline assignment: CDR1 LNHDA and CDR2 SQIVND (reference sequence). The CDR3 sequence is 13 residues long. V was trimmed by 4 bases and J by 3 bases, leaving 9 bases between them. CDR3 amino acids: CASSTAGYTEAFF. DNA for the CDR3: TGTGCCAGTAGTACCGCAGGTTACACTGAAGCTTTCTTT.

V usage is TRBV10-1 and J usage is TRBJ2-5; D remains ambiguous. This CDR3 region has 13 residues. Germline V gives CDR1 WNHNN, CDR2 SYGVQD (reference sequence). V gave up 2 bases and J gave up 5 bases, with 9 bases separating them. The CDR3 region has the DNA TGCGCCAGCAGTGAGCCTCCCGGGGAGACCCAGTACTTC. Translated, it gives CASSEPPGETQYF.

The rearrangement joins TRBV5-4 to TRBJ2-5, with 7 positions matching TRBD1. Trimming cost V 2 bases and J 5 bases; bases outside gene matches: 12. Per the germline V gene, CDR1 is SGHNT and CDR2 is YYREEE (reference sequence). This CDR3 is built from 16 residues. Here the CDR3 reads CASSFYWNQGVETQYF. The CDR3 nucleotides read TGTGCCAGCAGCTTCTATTGGAATCAGGGGGTTGAGACCCAGTACTTC.

The gene calls are TRBV7-8 and TRBJ2-3; a possible D gene is TRBD2 (6 bases). Germline CDR1 is SGHVS and CDR2 is FQNEAQ. This CDR3 contains 16 residues. Trimming left V 4 bases short and J 4 bases short, with 18 bases between. CDR3 sequence reads: CASSSFWGRKSDTQYF. The CDR3, as DNA: TGTGCCAGCAGCTCCTTTTGGGGGAGGAAATCAGATACGCAGTATTTT.

The chain has TRBV6-5 and TRBJ2-3, with D possibly being TRBD1 (5 bases). The CDR3 is made up of 14 amino acids. Germline assignment: CDR1 MNHEY and CDR2 SVGAGI. V dropped 4 bases and J dropped 5 bases, with 13 bases sitting between them. The CDR3 protein is CASSFGQGGDTQYF. The CDR3, as DNA: TGTGCCAGCAGTTTTGGGCAGGGTGGAGATACGCAGTATTTT.

V and J are TRBV30 and TRBJ1-5; D possibly corresponds to TRBD1 (6 bases). There are 15 residues in the CDR3. Germline V gives CDR1 GTSNPN, CDR2 SVGIG (reference sequence). V was clipped by 1 base and J by 4 bases, with 14 bases between them. CDR3 DNA: TGTGCCTGGAGTGGAAAAGGGGGTGGTAATCAGCCCCAGCATTTT. Its protein product is CAWSGKGGGNQPQHF.

The chain joins TRBV4-2 to TRBJ2-1; TRBD2 aligns across 14 bases. In germline, CDR1 is LGHNA, CDR2 YNFKEQ. CDR3 length: 19 residues. V was clipped by 4 bases and J by 2 bases; unmatched bases: 10. The CDR3 sequence: CASSPGTSGRRWPYNEQFF. The CDR3, as DNA: TGTGCCAGCAGCCCTGGGACTAGCGGGAGAAGATGGCCCTACAATGAGCAGTTCTTC.

The rearrangement joins TRBV5-1 to TRBJ2-1, with 7 bases lining up with TRBD1. CDR1 SGHRS and CDR2 YFSETQ come from the germline V gene. The CDR3 has 16 residues. V was pared by 0 bases and J by 3 bases, with 6 bases of the junction left unmatched. The CDR3 region has the DNA TGCGCCAGCAGCTTGGATGCCGGGACAGTCTACAATGAGCAGTTCTTC. This translates into CASSLDAGTVYNEQFF.

This sequence joins TRBV11-3 and TRBJ2-3, with D possibly being TRBD2 (5 bases). The length of the CDR3 is 13 residues. Germline V gene lookup returns CDR1 SGHNT and CDR2 YENEEA. Trimming shortened V by 1 base and J by 10 bases, and 12 bases separated the two germline ends. The CDR3 DNA is TGTGCCAGCAGCTTAGGACGGAGCGGAGCGCAGTATTTT. Translation gives CASSLGRSGAQYF.

CDR3 DNA: TGTGCCAGCTCACCAGAATCGACAGAGAGGAACGAGCAGTACTTC. It is translated as CASSPESTERNEQYF. The rearrangement links TRBV18 to TRBJ2-7, with D perhaps TRBD1 (5 bases). Between the trimmed V and J ends, which lost 2 bases and 5 bases, there was a span of 16 bases. CDR3 size: 15 residues. From germline, CDR1 is KGHSH and CDR2 LQKENI.

The gene calls are TRBV30 and TRBJ2-7; no reliable D call. Germline assignment: CDR1 GTSNPN and CDR2 SVGIG (reference sequence). Trimming took off 0 bases at V and 3 bases at J, with 12 bases between the two ends. The CDR3 is 14 residues long. The CDR3 protein is CAWSVGDGIYEQYF. The DNA for the CDR3 is TGTGCCTGGAGTGTTGGCGACGGTATCTACGAGCAGTACTTC.

The chain links TRBV28 to TRBJ2-7, with a possible D match to TRBD1 (6 bases). The CDR3 is 15 residues long. V dropped 2 bases and J dropped 3 bases, with 14 bases sitting between them. Germline V lookup: CDR1 MDHEN, CDR2 SYDVKM. The CDR3 DNA follows: TGTGCCAGCAGTTTACCTCCAGGACAGTTCTACGAGCAGTACTTC. Its protein is CASSLPPGQFYEQYF. Filled out from reference TRBV28 and TRBJ2-7, the complete variable domain reads DVKVTQSSRYLVKRTGEKVFLECVQDMDHENMFWYRQDPGLGLRLIYFSYDVKMKEKGDIPEGYSVSREKKERFSLILESASTNQTSMYLCASSLPPGQFYEQYFGPGTRLTVT.

The chain combines TRBV28 with TRBJ2-1; no clear D. The CDR3 spans 15 residues. V was shortened by 8 bases and J by 0 bases, with 14 bases between the two germline ends. Germline CDR1 is MDHEN and CDR2 is SYDVKM. This CDR3 reads CASLFGPSSYNEQFF. In DNA form, the CDR3 reads TGTGCCAGCCTTTTCGGCCCTAGCTCCTACAATGAGCAGTTCTTC.